Below are 10 T cell receptor beta chains sequenced from a single sample in a study of shared clonotypes between healthy human individuals. Here immunoSEQ multiplex PCR was the method, and the copy in TCRdb shows in-frame clones only, minus some. Of 900,000 to 1,200,000 clones in the sample, about four fifths were seen once. Sequenced material: memory CD4+ T cells from PBMCs. Sample subset: CD45RA-negative fraction. The source of these receptors is a young man in good health. Some clones in this sample may be carry-over from other donors' samples.

The chain links TRBV2 to TRBJ1-5; unclear D gene. The CDR3 loop spans 14 amino acids. Germline V CDR1 and CDR2: SNHLY, FYNNEI. Deletions cut 5 bases from V and 0 bases from J, with 8 bases between. The CDR3 protein is CASSLQTSNQPQHF. DNA of the CDR3: TGTGCCAGCAGTCTACAGACTAGCAATCAGCCCCAGCATTTT.

The rearrangement uses TRBV27 and TRBJ1-4; 11 bases line up with TRBD1. Germline V lookup: CDR1 MNHEY, CDR2 SMNVEV (reference sequence). This CDR3 contains 14 residues. V lost 5 bases, J lost 7 bases, and 3 bases stayed unmatched. DNA of the CDR3: TGTGCCAGCAGTAGGACAGGGGGCGGTGAAAAACTGTTTTTT. Protein product: CASSRTGGGEKLFF.

The count of this clone is one. V and J are TRBV28 and TRBJ1-1, with D possibly matching TRBD1 (5 bases). The V end was cut by 2 bases, the J end by 4 bases, with 20 bases between. The CDR3 has 17 amino acids. The germline gives CDR1 MDHEN, CDR2 SYDVKM. The CDR3 nucleotides read TGTGCCAGCAGTTTAGGGGGGGGTATGTTGTGGGTCACTGAAGCTTTCTTT. Translating it yields CASSLGGGMLWVTEAFF. Full variable domain (remainder filled in from reference TRBV28 and TRBJ1-1): DVKVTQSSRYLVKRTGEKVFLECVQDMDHENMFWYRQDPGLGLRLIYFSYDVKMKEKGDIPEGYSVSREKKERFSLILESASTNQTSMYLCASSLGGGMLWVTEAFFGQGTRLTVV.

The chain links TRBV5-6 to TRBJ1-1; D unclear. The germline V and J ends were trimmed by 6 bases and 0 bases, with 9 bases remaining between them. This CDR3 has 13 amino acids. Germline CDR1 is SGHDT and CDR2 is YYEEEE. DNA of the CDR3: TGTGCCAGCACTAGGCGGATGAACACTGAAGCTTTCTTT. It translates to CASTRRMNTEAFF.

The CDR3 protein is CSVHRGGELFF. The CDR3 DNA follows: TGCAGCGTTCACAGGGGAGGGGAGCTGTTTTTT. The V and J genes are TRBV29-1 and TRBJ2-2; 7 nucleotides agree with TRBD1. CDR1 SQVTM and CDR2 ANQGSEA come from the germline V gene. J was trimmed by 8 bases and V by 5 bases; bases with no gene match: 2. This CDR3 comprises 11 residues.

This clone has at least ten counts. This chain joins TRBV1 and TRBJ1-1; the D call in the table, TRBD1, was not verified against the DNA. TRBV1 is shown as a pseudogene. The CDR3 contains 15 residues. The CDR3 nucleotides are TGCACCAGCAGCCAAGAAGACAGGGAGAACACTGAAGCTTTCTTT. It codes for CTSSQEDRENTEAFF.

This clone was picked up many times. This chain joins TRBV7-9 and TRBJ1-4; D uncertain. With 1 base removed from V and 0 bases from J, the gap between germline ends came to 6 bases. Germline V lookup: CDR1 SEHNR, CDR2 FQNEAQ (reference sequence). The CDR3 spans 15 residues. CDR3 loop: CASSLDTATNEKLFF. CDR3 nucleotides: TGTGCCAGCAGCTTAGATACAGCAACTAATGAAAAACTGTTTTTT.

On this clone: This may arise from a read error, as a much more abundant clone is one base away. The chain employs TRBV6-1 and TRBJ2-5, with 7 bases aligning to TRBD1. The length of the CDR3 is 14 residues. With V trimmed by 4 bases and J by 7 bases, 9 bases remained unmatched. In germline, CDR1 is MNHNS, CDR2 SASEGT. Here the CDR3 reads CASSGNRGRGTQYF. The CDR3 DNA follows: TGTGCCAGCAGTGGCAACAGGGGACGGGGGACCCAGTACTTC.

The J gene is TRBJ1-2, the V gene TRBV28; no reliable D call. Looked up from germline, CDR1 is MDHEN and CDR2 is SYDVKM. The CDR3 runs to 12 residues. V was trimmed by 3 bases and J by 6 bases, leaving 8 bases between them. The CDR3 DNA follows: TGTGCCAGCAGTTTTGTTGCTCATGGCTACACCTTC. Translation: CASSFVAHGYTF.

Comment on this clone: The same CDR3 can be traced to other DNA sequences in this sample. CDR3 amino acids: CAWSVRGVGNYGYTF. The DNA of the CDR3 is TGTGCCTGGAGTGTAAGGGGGGTCGGAAACTATGGCTACACCTTC. The rearrangement links TRBV30 to TRBJ1-2; possibly TRBD1 for D (6 bases). The length of the CDR3 is 15 residues. Trimming stripped 0 bases from V and 2 bases from J, with 13 bases between. Germline loops: CDR1 GTSNPN, CDR2 SVGIG (reference sequence).